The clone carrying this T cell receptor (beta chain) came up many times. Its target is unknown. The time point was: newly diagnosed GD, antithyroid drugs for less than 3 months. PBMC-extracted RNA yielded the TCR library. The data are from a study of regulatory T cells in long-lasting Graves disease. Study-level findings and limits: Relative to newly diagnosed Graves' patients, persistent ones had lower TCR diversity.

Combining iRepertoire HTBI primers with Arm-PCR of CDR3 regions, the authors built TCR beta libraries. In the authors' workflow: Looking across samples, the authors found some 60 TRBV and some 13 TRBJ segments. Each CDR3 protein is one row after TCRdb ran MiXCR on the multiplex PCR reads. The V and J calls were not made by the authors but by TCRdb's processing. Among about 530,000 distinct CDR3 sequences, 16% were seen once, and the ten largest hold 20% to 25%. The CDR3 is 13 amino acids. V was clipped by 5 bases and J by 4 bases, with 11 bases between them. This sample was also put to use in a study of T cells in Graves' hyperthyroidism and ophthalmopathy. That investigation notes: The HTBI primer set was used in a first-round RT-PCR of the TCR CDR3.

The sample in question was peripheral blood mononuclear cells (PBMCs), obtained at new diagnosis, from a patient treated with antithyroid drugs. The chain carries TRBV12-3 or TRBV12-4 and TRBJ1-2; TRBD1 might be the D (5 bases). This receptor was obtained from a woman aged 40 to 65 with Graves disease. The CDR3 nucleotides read TGTGCCAGCAGTACCGGGGGGGTCTATGGCTACACCTTC. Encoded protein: CASSTGGVYGYTF.